A selection of T cell receptor beta chains follows, all from one sample in a study of cytotoxic CD8 clonotypes in ibrutinib-treated CLL. Using immunoSEQ multiplex PCR, the repertoire was profiled, and TCRdb retains in-frame clones only, with some absent. The table lists under 200,000 clones, more than 80% of them singletons, with about 4.5% in the top ten. This sample comprised PBMCs, obtained after 24 months of ibrutinib treatment. These receptors were taken from a human donor with chronic lymphocytic leukemia. Both conserved end residues are part of each CDR3. The D gene is left open where the match is weak. Expanded clones get a size class; other rows say once, few or many, or leave the size out.

v_gene: TRBV15; j_gene: TRBJ1-1; d_gene: .; abundance: .; CDR3aa: CATSRGWSGSTEAFF; CDR3nt: TGTGCCACCAGCAGAGGATGGTCAGGGAGCACTGAAGCTTTCTTT
v_gene: TRBV7-9; j_gene: TRBJ1-4; d_gene: TRBD1; abundance: .; CDR3aa: CASSRQGLNEKLFF; CDR3nt: TGTGCCAGCAGCCGACAGGGTTTAAATGAAAAACTGTTTTTT
v_gene: TRBV18; j_gene: TRBJ2-1; d_gene: TRBD2; abundance: .; CDR3aa: CASSPSSLAGYNEQFF; CDR3nt: TGTGCCAGCTCACCATCGTCACTAGCGGGCTACAATGAGCAGTTCTTC
v_gene: TRBV19; j_gene: TRBJ1-3; d_gene: TRBD1; abundance: few; CDR3aa: CASRDRGSGNTIYF; CDR3nt: TGTGCCAGTCGGGACAGGGGTTCTGGAAACACCATATATTTT
v_gene: TRBV5-4; j_gene: TRBJ1-2; d_gene: TRBD1; abundance: .; CDR3aa: CASSAIQGYGYTF; CDR3nt: TGTGCCAGCAGCGCAATACAGGGGTATGGCTACACCTTC
v_gene: TRBV4-3; j_gene: TRBJ1-3; d_gene: .; abundance: once; CDR3aa: CASSQQRVNSGNTIYF; CDR3nt: TGCGCCAGCAGCCAACAAAGGGTTAACTCTGGAAACACCATATATTTT
v_gene: TRBV7-8; j_gene: TRBJ1-1; d_gene: .; abundance: .; CDR3aa: CASSFPNRVGTEAFF; CDR3nt: TGTGCCAGCAGCTTCCCGAACAGGGTGGGAACTGAAGCTTTCTTT
v_gene: TRBV6-5; j_gene: TRBJ2-1; d_gene: .; abundance: .; CDR3aa: CASSYSSGPYNEQFF; CDR3nt: TGTGCCAGCAGTTATAGTAGCGGTCCCTACAATGAGCAGTTCTTC
v_gene: TRBV5-1; j_gene: TRBJ1-1; d_gene: .; abundance: .; CDR3aa: CASSSDGVNTEAFF; CDR3nt: TGCGCCAGCAGCTCCGATGGTGTGAACACTGAAGCTTTCTTT
v_gene: TRBV28; j_gene: TRBJ1-1; d_gene: .; abundance: .; CDR3aa: CASSRSLNTEAFF; CDR3nt: TGTGCCAGCAGTCGGTCCTTGAACACTGAAGCTTTCTTT
v_gene: TRBV11-3; j_gene: TRBJ1-2; d_gene: .; abundance: .; CDR3aa: CASSQLTGTIYGYTF; CDR3nt: TGTGCCAGCAGCCAGCTCACAGGGACAATCTATGGCTACACCTTC
v_gene: TRBV28; j_gene: TRBJ1-1; d_gene: .; abundance: .; CDR3aa: CASSLSPGFFNTEAFF; CDR3nt: TGTGCCAGCAGTTTAAGTCCAGGGTTTTTTAACACTGAAGCTTTCTTT
v_gene: TRBV6-6; j_gene: TRBJ2-7; d_gene: .; abundance: .; CDR3aa: CASTTGDGDYEQYF; CDR3nt: TGTGCCAGCACCACTGGGGACGGGGACTACGAGCAGTACTTC
v_gene: TRBV28; j_gene: TRBJ2-1; d_gene: .; abundance: .; CDR3aa: CASSLGTPGRQFF; CDR3nt: TGTGCCAGCAGTTTAGGGACACCCGGAAGGCAGTTCTTC
v_gene: TRBV7-8; j_gene: TRBJ1-5; d_gene: .; abundance: .; CDR3aa: CASSLDGPTGRMGQPQHF; CDR3nt: TGTGCCAGCAGCTTAGATGGCCCCACGGGGAGAATGGGTCAGCCCCAGCATTTT
v_gene: TRBV30; j_gene: TRBJ2-2; d_gene: .; abundance: once; CDR3aa: CAPPLVLGAEHGLKTGELFF; CDR3nt: TGTGCCCCACCCCTAGTTTTAGGGGCCGAACATGGGTTGAAAACCGGGGAGCTGTTTTTT
v_gene: TRBV4-1; j_gene: TRBJ1-2; d_gene: .; abundance: .; CDR3aa: CASSRPGAGYGYTF; CDR3nt: TGCGCCAGCAGCCGCCCGGGGGCAGGGTATGGCTACACCTTC
v_gene: TRBV7-9; j_gene: TRBJ2-7; d_gene: .; abundance: .; CDR3aa: CASSPEEGEGRHEQYF; CDR3nt: TGTGCCAGCAGCCCCGAGGAGGGGGAAGGTCGCCACGAGCAGTACTTC
v_gene: TRBV19; j_gene: TRBJ2-2; d_gene: .; abundance: .; CDR3aa: CASSTGFYGTGELFF; CDR3nt: TGTGCCAGTAGTACAGGGTTTTATGGGACCGGGGAGCTGTTTTTT
v_gene: TRBV28; j_gene: TRBJ1-5; d_gene: .; abundance: .; CDR3aa: CASSFSAGNQPQHF; CDR3nt: TGTGCCAGCAGTTTTAGTGCGGGAAACCAGCCCCAGCATTTT
v_gene: TRBV7-6; j_gene: TRBJ2-1; d_gene: TRBD1; abundance: .; CDR3aa: CASSHNRGHGNEQFF; CDR3nt: TGTGCCAGCAGCCATAACAGGGGGCACGGAAATGAGCAGTTCTTC
v_gene: TRBV5-6; j_gene: TRBJ2-2; d_gene: .; abundance: .; CDR3aa: CASSLPSGTGELFF; CDR3nt: TGTGCCAGCAGCCTACCCTCGGGGACCGGGGAGCTGTTTTTT
v_gene: TRBV30; j_gene: TRBJ2-7; d_gene: TRBD2; abundance: few; CDR3aa: CAWRVAGVYEQYF; CDR3nt: TGTGCCTGGAGAGTAGCGGGAGTTTACGAGCAGTACTTC
v_gene: TRBV6-5; j_gene: TRBJ2-2; d_gene: .; abundance: .; CDR3aa: CASSSFRRHTGELFF; CDR3nt: TGTGCCAGCAGTTCCTTTCGTAGGCACACCGGGGAGCTGTTTTTT